One and the same sample provided the 6 T cell receptor beta chains below, sequenced in a study of T cells in localized non-small cell lung cancer. Produced via immunoSEQ multiplex PCR; TCRdb's table is partial and in-frame only. The data hold tens of thousands of clones, with roughly 83% observed a single time. The starting material was PBMCs, obtained before any cancer treatment. All receptors derive from a man between 40 and 75 years old with stage II lung adenocarcinoma.

The rearrangement uses TRBV27 and TRBJ1-6; D unclear. This CDR3 has 14 residues. V lost 5 bases, J lost 9 bases, and 14 bases lay in between. Per germline, CDR1 MNHEY and CDR2 SMNVEV (reference sequence). CDR3 sequence (DNA): TGTGCCAGCAGTCCCCTGGACGGATTTTCACCCCTCCACTTT. It codes for CASSPLDGFSPLHF.

The chain employs TRBV29-1 and TRBJ2-7, with 7 bases that match TRBD2. The germline V gene has CDR1 SQVTM and CDR2 ANQGSEA. After removal of 8 bases from V and 4 bases from J, the junction contained 8 bases not matched to a gene. CDR3 length: 12 amino acids. CDR3 sequence: CSFRDYLYEQYF. The CDR3 DNA sequence: TGCAGCTTCCGGGACTACCTATACGAGCAGTACTTC.

The chain combines TRBV6-5 with TRBJ2-7; D might be TRBD1 (7 bases). From germline, CDR1 is MNHEY and CDR2 SVGAGI. CDR3 length: 14 amino acids. V dropped 6 bases and J dropped 3 bases, with 15 bases sitting between them. The CDR3 reads CASSSGQRVYEQYF. The CDR3 DNA reads TGTGCCAGCAGCTCGGGACAGCGGGTCTACGAGCAGTACTTC.

This clone was found a few times. The chain has TRBV5-5 and TRBJ2-2; maybe TRBD2 (7 bases). CDR1 is SGHKS and CDR2 is YYEKEE in the germline V gene (reference sequence). V lost 4 bases and J 4 bases, leaving 20 bases between the germline ends. The CDR3 sequence is 17 residues long. The CDR3 is CASSRIPGEGRTGELFF. CDR3 DNA sequence: TGTGCCAGCAGCCGTATACCAGGGGAGGGACGCACCGGGGAGCTGTTTTTT.

This chain connects TRBV10-3 to TRBJ1-1; 8 bases map to TRBD1. Germline CDR1 is ENHRY and CDR2 is SYGVKD. The V and J ends lost 11 bases and 1 base, in that order; junction bases with no gene match: 3. The CDR3 spans 12 residues. The CDR3, as DNA: TGTGCCGGTGGACAGGGGAACACTGAAGCTTTCTTT. Encoded protein: CAGGQGNTEAFF.

The CDR3 loop is CASRVGAASYEQYF. CDR3 bases: TGCGCCAGCAGAGTAGGGGCGGCCTCCTACGAGCAGTACTTC. The V and J genes are TRBV23-1 and TRBJ2-7, with TRBD1 as a possible D gene (5 bases). TRBV23-1 counts as an open reading frame of uncertain function. This CDR3 has 14 amino acids. Trimming pared 6 bases from V and 0 bases from J, leaving 12 bases between.